The T cell receptor (beta chain) described here comes from a study of regulatory T cells in long-lasting Graves disease. Researchers made TCR beta libraries by using iRepertoire HTBI primers and running Arm-PCR on CDR3 regions. TCRdb redid the calling of the multiplex PCR reads with MiXCR, one entry per CDR3 protein. Among about 420,000 distinct CDR3 sequences, about 17% were seen once, and the ten largest hold about a quarter. Specified time point: newly diagnosed GD, antithyroid drugs for less than 3 months. The TCR library used RNA extracted from PBMCs. This clonotype appeared many times. The V gene end was trimmed by 5 bases and the J gene end by 4 bases; junction bases not matched to a gene: 7. The CDR3 has 15 residues. The same specimen was also included in a second study, on T cells in Graves' hyperthyroidism and ophthalmopathy. From that study: Patients having uncontrolled infection, another autoimmune disease, pregnancy or lactation were not included. Also found in blood were most expanded thyroid clonotypes above 0.001.

The sequence derives from a woman aged 18-35 years with Graves disease. This specimen consisted of peripheral blood mononuclear cells (PBMCs), obtained at new diagnosis, from a patient treated with antithyroid drugs. The gene calls are TRBV12-3 or TRBV12-4 and TRBJ2-5; 10 bases align to TRBD2. CDR3 residues: CASSGSGRLGETQYF. CDR3 nucleotide sequence: TGTGCCAGCAGTGGTAGCGGGAGGCTGGGAGAGACCCAGTACTTC.